One and the same sample provided the 27 T cell receptor beta chains below, sequenced in a study of cytomegalovirus exposure and HLA in healthy donors. This PCR relied on a set of 60 Vbeta primers and 13 Jbeta primers. Profiling relied on immunoSEQ multiplex PCR, and the TCRdb table lists in-frame clones only, not all of them. The sample consists of around 150,000 clones, approximately 79% of them appearing once. Sequenced material: PBMCs. The receptors were gathered from a man aged 45 to 65 in good health and CMV-seropositive.

The chain has TRBV28 and TRBJ1-5; tentative D call: TRBD1 (6 bases). V lost 6 bases and J 5 bases, leaving 11 bases between the germline ends. This CDR3 is built from 13 residues. Germline CDR1 is MDHEN and CDR2 is SYDVKM. CDR3 nucleotides: TGTGCCAGCAGGGGACACGTTGATCAGCCCCAGCATTTT. It codes for CASRGHVDQPQHF.

The chain links TRBV29-1 to TRBJ1-5; weak D call: TRBD1 (6 bases). V was shortened by 6 bases and J by 3 bases, with 33 bases between the two germline ends. The CDR3 has 20 amino acids. From germline, CDR1 is SQVTM and CDR2 ANQGSEA. CDR3 nucleotides: TGCAGCGTCCACTACCAACCGGGACATCGGCAGGGGCAGTTCAATCAGCCCCAGCATTTT. Its translation: CSVHYQPGHRQGQFNQPQHF.

CDR3 loop: CASSSPGGNSPLHF. In DNA form, the CDR3 reads TGTGCCAGCAGCTCCCCAGGGGGTAATTCACCCCTCCACTTT. The gene calls are TRBV25-1 and TRBJ1-6; 7 nucleotides line up with TRBD1. CDR1 is MGHDK and CDR2 is SYGVNS in the germline V gene. The CDR3 extends over 14 amino acids. The ends lost 6 bases at V and 6 bases at J; junction bases unmatched: 5.

V gene TRBV7-9 combines with J gene TRBJ1-6; 8 bases match TRBD1. This CDR3 comprises 14 residues. V lost 1 base, J lost 12 bases, and 5 bases stayed unmatched. Germline V lookup: CDR1 SEHNR, CDR2 FQNEAQ (reference sequence). The CDR3 loop reads CASSLGRTGRPLHF. CDR3 DNA: TGTGCCAGCAGCTTAGGACGGACAGGGCGACCCCTCCACTTT.

This clone was counted a few times. The chain carries TRBV7-9 and TRBJ1-4; unclear D gene. Trimming removed 6 bases at V and 8 bases at J, with 10 bases between. CDR3 size: 12 residues. The V gene's germline CDR1 is SEHNR and CDR2 FQNEAQ (reference sequence). The CDR3 loop reads CASRREGEKLFF. The CDR3 DNA reads as TGTGCCAGCAGACGAGAGGGCGAAAAACTGTTTTTT.

In its sample, this clone was seen a few times. The chain employs TRBV5-1 and TRBJ1-1; 7 positions match TRBD1. From germline, CDR1 is SGHRS and CDR2 YFSETQ. Trimming at V came to 3 bases and at J to 5 bases, leaving 7 bases not matched to a gene. The CDR3 loop spans 14 amino acids. The CDR3 loop reads CASSWGTVLTEAFF. DNA for the CDR3: TGCGCCAGCAGCTGGGGGACAGTGCTGACTGAAGCTTTCTTT.

The chain couples TRBV5-1 to TRBJ1-2; a weak D match, TRBD1 (5 bases). The germline V and J ends were trimmed by 5 bases and 2 bases, with 10 bases remaining between them. This CDR3 is 13 amino acids long. Looked up from germline, CDR1 is SGHRS and CDR2 is YFSETQ. The CDR3 here is CASRPTGNYGYTF. CDR3 nucleotides: TGCGCCAGCAGGCCAACAGGCAACTATGGCTACACCTTC.

CDR3 sequence: CASSQPKSGTAYNSPLHF. In DNA, the CDR3 is TGCGCCAGCAGCCAGCCTAAGTCCGGGACAGCCTATAATTCACCCCTCCACTTT. The chain uses TRBV4-1 and TRBJ1-6, with 7 bases fitting TRBD1. CDR3 length: 18 amino acids. Germline V gene sequence: CDR1 MGHRA, CDR2 YSYEKL. J was trimmed by 2 bases and V by 3 bases; bases with no gene match: 10.

CDR3 sequence reads: CASSYSSEGQPQHF. Here the CDR3 DNA reads TGTGCCAGCAGTTATTCTTCGGAGGGTCAGCCCCAGCATTTT. The V gene is TRBV28, the J gene TRBJ1-5; D is ambiguous. V was shortened by 4 bases and J by 6 bases, with 13 bases between the two germline ends. This CDR3 comprises 14 residues. Germline CDR1 MDHEN, CDR2 SYDVKM.

The count of this clone is one. The chain uses TRBV4-2 and TRBJ1-5, with 7 bases that match TRBD1. CDR1 is LGHNA and CDR2 is YNFKEQ in the germline V gene. CDR3 size: 17 residues. V lost 2 bases to trimming and J lost 5 bases; unmatched junction nucleotides: 12. The CDR3: CASSQRSSRDSDQPQHF. The DNA for the CDR3 is TGTGCCAGCAGCCAACGGAGCTCCCGGGACAGCGATCAGCCCCAGCATTTT.

The J gene is TRBJ1-1, the V gene TRBV7-2; no reliable D call. The length of the CDR3 is 13 residues. CDR1 SGHTA and CDR2 FQGNSA come from the germline V gene. V was pared by 6 bases and J by 3 bases, with 11 bases between. CDR3 region: CASSAGSHTEAFF. CDR3 sequence (DNA): TGTGCCAGCAGTGCGGGGTCCCACACTGAAGCTTTCTTT.

The chain links TRBV6-1 to TRBJ1-4; 7 nucleotides agree with TRBD1. The V segment lost 6 bases and the J segment 10 bases; nucleotides outside the gene matches: 8. The CDR3 is 13 amino acids. The germline gives CDR1 MNHNS, CDR2 SASEGT. CDR3 sequence reads: CASRGQTSVKLFF. CDR3 in DNA: TGTGCCAGCAGGGGACAGACGAGCGTAAAACTGTTTTTT.

The rearrangement joins TRBV18 to TRBJ2-7; 11 positions match TRBD1. V shed 6 bases and J 2 bases; nucleotides not matched to a gene: 6. This CDR3 is 15 amino acids long. Germline CDR1 reads KGHSH; CDR2 reads LQKENI. The CDR3 sequence is CASSPGTGGTYEQYV. DNA of the CDR3: TGTGCCAGCTCCCCCGGGACAGGGGGGACCTACGAGCAGTACGTC.

The V gene is TRBV11-2, the J gene TRBJ2-7, with 12 bases lining up with TRBD2. Germline trimming cut 3 bases from V and 1 base from J; bases unmatched to any gene: 7. The germline V gene has CDR1 SGHAT and CDR2 FQNNGV. The CDR3 contains 17 residues. The CDR3 spells CASSFVASGGASYEQYF. The CDR3 nucleotides read TGTGCCAGCAGCTTCGTGGCTAGCGGGGGGGCGTCCTACGAGCAGTACTTC.

This rearrangement joins TRBV29-1 to TRBJ2-5, with 11 nucleotides matching TRBD2. Germline CDR1 is SQVTM and CDR2 is ANQGSEA. V gave up 7 bases and J gave up 1 base; unmatched junction bases: 2. There are 13 residues in the CDR3. The CDR3: CSGLAGTQETQYF. DNA for the CDR3: TGCAGCGGACTAGCGGGGACCCAAGAGACCCAGTACTTC.

The V and J genes are TRBV28 and TRBJ1-6; possible D gene TRBD1, 5 bases. From germline, CDR1 is MDHEN and CDR2 SYDVKM. The V end lost 10 bases, the J end lost 8 bases, and 12 bases lay between the germline ends. The CDR3 has 12 amino acids. The CDR3 loop reads CAIGTGYSPLHF. The CDR3 DNA follows: TGTGCCATCGGGACTGGGTATTCACCCCTCCACTTT.

The rearrangement uses TRBV9 and TRBJ1-2; D is possibly TRBD1 (5 bases). The CDR3 length is 15 residues. Germline V CDR1 and CDR2: SGDLS, YYNGEE. With 5 bases removed from V and 4 bases from J, the gap between germline ends came to 18 bases. The CDR3 coding sequence is TGTGCCAGCAGGCTTGGGTATACAGGCCCCTATGGCTACACCTTC. Its translation: CASRLGYTGPYGYTF.

This rearrangement joins TRBV7-9 to TRBJ2-3, with D perhaps matching TRBD2 (6 bases). The CDR3 consists of 19 residues. Germline V lookup: CDR1 SEHNR, CDR2 FQNEAQ (reference sequence). V lost 4 bases, J lost 1 base, and 24 bases lay in between. This CDR3 is CASSSPGRRTATGTDTQYF. The CDR3 DNA reads as TGTGCCAGCAGCTCCCCGGGGAGGCGGACTGCGACTGGCACAGATACGCAGTATTTT.

This CDR3 reads CASSRGPGESPLHF. The CDR3 region has the DNA TGTGCCAGCAGCCGCGGGCCCGGGGAGTCACCCCTCCACTTT. This rearrangement joins TRBV5-5 to TRBJ1-6; no firm D call. Trimming removed 4 bases from V and 10 bases from J, with 15 bases in between. Germline assignment: CDR1 SGHKS and CDR2 YYEKEE (reference sequence). This CDR3 spans 14 amino acids. Supplemented by reference TRBV5-5 and TRBJ1-6, the full variable domain reads DAGVTQSPTHLIKTRGQQVTLRCSPISGHKSVSWYQQVLGQGPQFIFQYYEKEERGRGNFPDRFSARQFPNYSSELNVNALLLGDSALYLCASSRGPGESPLHFGNGTRLTVT.

This sequence joins TRBV18 and TRBJ2-1; a possible D gene is TRBD2 (5 bases). V lost 2 bases and J lost 7, with 33 bases in between. The germline V gene has CDR1 KGHSH and CDR2 LQKENI. The CDR3 is made up of 21 amino acids. The CDR3 DNA is TGTGCCAGCTCACCAAGGGCCAACGGACTGGGCGGTTCCCCTGGCTGGAATGAGCAGTTCTTC. This codes for CASSPRANGLGGSPGWNEQFF.

The chain joins TRBV6-6 to TRBJ2-7, with D tentatively TRBD2 (7 bases). CDR1 and CDR2 from the germline V gene are MNHNY and SVGAGI (reference sequence). Trimming took off 2 bases at V and 5 bases at J, with 13 bases between the two ends. The CDR3 runs to 14 residues. CDR3 protein: CASSYGGGLNEQYF. DNA of the CDR3: TGTGCCAGCAGTTACGGGGGGGGCCTAAACGAGCAGTACTTC.

The rearrangement uses TRBV18 and TRBJ1-1; TRBD1 matches at 7 bases. Germline CDR1 KGHSH, CDR2 LQKENI. Trimming at V came to 3 bases and at J to 0 bases, leaving 7 bases not matched to a gene. CDR3 length: 16 residues. DNA of the CDR3: TGTGCCAGCTCACCGGCTACAGGGGCCTTGAACACTGAAGCTTTCTTT. The encoded protein is CASSPATGALNTEAFF.

J is TRBJ2-3 and V is TRBV19, with D maybe TRBD2 (5 bases). V was cut by 7 bases and J by 3 bases, with 11 bases left in between. Germline CDR1 and CDR2: LNHDA and SQIVND (reference sequence). The CDR3 has 13 amino acids. The CDR3 reads CASIRSGTDTQYF. CDR3 nucleotide sequence: TGTGCCAGTATCAGATCGGGGACAGATACGCAGTATTTT.

The chain is built from TRBV28 and TRBJ2-3, with 7 bases that match TRBD1. This CDR3 is built from 17 residues. Germline CDR1 is MDHEN and CDR2 is SYDVKM. V was clipped by 5 bases and J by 7 bases; unmatched bases: 18. CDR3 sequence: CASSVSRGRGGLYTQYF. The CDR3 DNA reads TGTGCCAGCAGTGTATCGAGGGGGCGCGGTGGCTTATATACGCAGTATTTT.

This rearrangement joins TRBV11-2 to TRBJ2-7, with D perhaps matching TRBD1 (5 bases). Trimming pared 1 base from V and 5 bases from J, leaving 15 bases between. Per the germline V gene, CDR1 is SGHAT and CDR2 is FQNNGV. The CDR3 spans 15 residues. The DNA of the CDR3 is TGTGCCAGCAGCTTAGGCTCAGGGAATATACACGAGCAGTACGTC. This gives the protein CASSLGSGNIHEQYV.

Only a few counts were recorded for this clone. V is TRBV7-9 and J is TRBJ2-1; possibly TRBD2 for D (5 bases). The CDR3 has 12 amino acids. The V gene lost 2 bases and the J gene lost 8 bases, with 7 bases spanning the gap. Germline V gives CDR1 SEHNR, CDR2 FQNEAQ (reference sequence). The CDR3 DNA reads TGTGCCAGCAGCTTAACTAGAGATGAGCAGTTCTTC. Translating it yields CASSLTRDEQFF.

The chain recombines TRBV12-5 with TRBJ2-7, with D possibly TRBD1 on 7 matching bases. There are 15 residues in the CDR3. The germline V gene encodes CDR1 LGHNT and CDR2 FRNRAP. Trimming shortened V by 5 bases and J by 0 bases, and 14 bases separated the two germline ends. Written as DNA, the CDR3 is TGTGCTAGTGGTATGCGGGACAGCTACTCCTACGAGCAGTACGTC. Translation: CASGMRDSYSYEQYV.